What follows are 8 T cell receptor beta chains derived from one specimen sequenced in a study of T-cell reconstitution after alpha-beta-depleted transplantation in children. Unique molecular identifiers were incorporated during preparation of the TCRbeta library. One entry per CDR3 protein, called by TCRdb with MiXCR from the PCR reads. The data contain 240,000 or so distinct CDR3 sequences, 9.5% to 15% of them singletons. This specimen was PBMCs from the stem cell graft donor, taken from the stem cell graft. Every receptor here comes from a human donor who donated a stem cell graft to a child with acute lymphoblastic leukemia.

This clonotype was seen ten or more times. V usage is TRBV3-1 and J usage is TRBJ2-7; D is undetermined. Germline V CDR1 and CDR2: LGHDT, YNNKEL (reference sequence). V gave up 2 bases and J gave up 0 bases, with 11 bases separating them. This CDR3 spans 15 amino acids. CDR3 amino acids: CASSQSQDSSYEQYF. CDR3 in DNA: TGTGCCAGCAGCCAAAGCCAGGATTCCTCCTACGAGCAGTACTTC.

The chain has TRBV6-6 and TRBJ1-2, with D maybe TRBD1 (5 bases). Germline V gene sequence: CDR1 MNHNY, CDR2 SVGAGI (reference sequence). Trimming shortened V by 8 bases and J by 2 bases, and 6 bases separated the two germline ends. This CDR3 is built from 11 residues. CDR3 in DNA: TGTGCCAGCCGGGGGAACTATGGCTACACCTTC. Encoded protein: CASRGNYGYTF.

Many counts were recorded for this clonotype. V and J are TRBV19 and TRBJ2-7; TRBD1 might be the D (5 bases). Germline V gene lookup returns CDR1 LNHDA and CDR2 SQIVND (reference sequence). V was cut by 9 bases and J by 0 bases, with 12 bases left in between. This CDR3 region has 13 residues. The CDR3 loop is CASGPTDSYEQYF. The CDR3 region has the DNA TGTGCCAGCGGACCGACAGACTCCTACGAGCAGTACTTC.

The CDR3 region has the DNA TGCGCCAGCAGCTTTGAGTCGGGGGTGAACACCGGGGAGCTGTTTTTT. Protein product: CASSFESGVNTGELFF. The chain uses TRBV5-1 and TRBJ2-2, with TRBD2 as a possible D gene (6 bases). The CDR3 has 16 amino acids. Trimming shortened V by 2 bases and J by 1 base, and 12 bases separated the two germline ends. The V gene's germline CDR1 is SGHRS and CDR2 YFSETQ.

This clonotype was observed many times. DNA for the CDR3: TGCAGCGTTGTCATGGGCGGACAGGGCAGGACAGATACGCAGTATTTT. Translation gives CSVVMGGQGRTDTQYF. The rearrangement joins TRBV29-1 to TRBJ2-3; the match to TRBD1 covers 8 bases. Germline lookup yields CDR1 SQVTM and CDR2 ANQGSEA. J lost 3 bases, V lost 4 bases, and 12 bases had no gene match. The CDR3 has 16 amino acids.

There are many counts of this clonotype. The chain combines TRBV5-6 with TRBJ2-3; possible D gene TRBD2, 6 bases. CDR3 length equals 13 residues. Germline CDR1 reads SGHDT; CDR2 reads YYEEEE. V lost 1 base and J 5 bases, leaving 8 bases between the germline ends. The CDR3 here is CASSLIAVDTQYF. CDR3 sequence (DNA): TGTGCCAGCAGCTTGATAGCGGTAGATACGCAGTATTTT.

The chain is built from TRBV20-1 and TRBJ2-3, with no clear D. CDR1 is DFQATT, CDR2 SNEGSKA, per germline (reference sequence). The V gene lost 6 bases and the J gene lost 3 bases, with 7 bases spanning the gap. This CDR3 region has 11 residues. CDR3 DNA sequence: TGCAGTGCAGTTTTGACAGATACGCAGTATTTT. Protein product: CSAVLTDTQYF.

The rearrangement uses TRBV10-3 and TRBJ2-5; D gene unclear. CDR1 and CDR2 from the germline V gene are ENHRY and SYGVKD. CDR3 length equals 11 residues. V was shortened by 3 bases and J by 3 bases, with 2 bases between the two germline ends. As DNA, the CDR3 is TGTGCCATCAGTGAAAAAGAGACCCAGTACTTC. Translating gives CAISEKETQYF.